Listed below are T cell receptor beta chains from one sample, sequenced in a study of shared clonotypes between healthy human individuals. Method: immunoSEQ multiplex PCR; TCRdb's copy keeps in-frame clones and lacks some. Among roughly 500,000 clones listed, approximately 80% were seen once. Sequenced: PBMCs. These receptor sequences come from a woman between 40 and 55 years old in good health. Some clones in this sample may be carry-over from other donors' samples. CDR3s include the opening cysteine and the closing phenylalanine or tryptophan. The D gene is left open where the match is weak. Clone sizes are given selectively: once, few, many, or a class where the clone is expanded.

J | V | D | size | DNA | CDR3
TRBJ2-5 | TRBV11-2 | TRBD2 | - | TGTGCCAGCAGCAGAACTAGCGGCCAAGAGACCCAGTACTTC | CASSRTSGQETQYF
TRBJ2-7 | TRBV10-1 | TRBD1 | - | TGCGCCAGCAGTGAGTCGCGGGGACAGGGTAGCGAGCAGTACTTC | CASSESRGQGSEQYF
TRBJ2-3 | TRBV5-1 | - | - | TGCGCCAGCAGCTTGAGTCCTAGCCCCTCAGATACGCAGTATTTT | CASSLSPSPSDTQYF
TRBJ1-2 | TRBV6-5 | - | - | TGTGCCAGCAGTGACGGGACCGCGATGGATGGCTACACCTTC | CASSDGTAMDGYTF
TRBJ2-1 | TRBV4-2 | TRBD2 | - | TGTGCCAGCAGCCAACCAGCGGGAGGAAACTACAATGAGCAGTTCTTC | CASSQPAGGNYNEQFF
TRBJ1-2 | TRBV2 | TRBD1 | - | TGTGCCAGCACCCAACGAGGACAGGGGACTAACTATGGCTACACCTTC | CASTQRGQGTNYGYTF
TRBJ2-1 | TRBV6-1 | TRBD2 | - | TGTGCCAGCAGTGAACTAGCGGGAGGGTACAATGAGCAGTTCTTC | CASSELAGGYNEQFF
TRBJ1-4 | TRBV5-4 | TRBD1 | once | TGTGCCAGCAGCTTGGTGCGCGGGACAGGGGCAGAAACTAATGAAAAACTGTTTTTT | CASSLVRGTGAETNEKLFF
TRBJ2-5 | TRBV18 | TRBD2 | - | TGTACCAGCTCACCGGGGGGAGGCGAGACCCAGTACTTC | CTSSPGGGETQYF
TRBJ2-1 | TRBV20-1 | - | - | TGCAGTGCTACGGCGGGGGAGCAGTTCTTC | CSATAGEQFF
TRBJ1-1 | TRBV28 | - | - | TGTGCCAGCAGTTCTCCCTCCACAGGGCCCGGGAAAGCTTTCTTT | CASSSPSTGPGKAFF